Listed below are T cell receptor beta chains from one sample, sequenced in a study of CD8 T cells in ankylosing spondylitis. Each CDR3 protein gets one entry after TCRdb re-called the 5' RACE reads with MiXCR. The repertoire holds about 750,000 distinct CDR3 sequences, with around 17% as singletons. Material: blood, either unsorted or a sorted T cell fraction (not recorded which). These receptors all come from a male donor with ankylosing spondylitis. Both conserved end residues are part of each CDR3. D genes are given only for firm matches. Size tells how often a clone was seen (once, few, many) or the class of an expanded clone, and some rows leave it out.

>TRBV10-3|few|TRBJ1-2|TRBD1
CAISEFGDGTGDYGYTF
TGTGCCATCAGTGAGTTTGGCGACGGGACAGGCGACTATGGCTACACCTTC
>TRBV14|few|TRBJ2-1|-
CASSLAGVLYSYNEQFF
TGTGCCAGCAGCCTAGCAGGGGTTTTATACTCCTACAATGAGCAGTTCTTC
>TRBV30|-|TRBJ1-6|-
CAWTANSPLHF
TGTGCCTGGACGGCTAATTCACCCCTCCACTTT
>TRBV6-1|-|TRBJ2-7|-
CATGMTFSYEQYF
TGTGCCACCGGTATGACGTTCTCCTACGAGCAGTACTTC
>TRBV5-6|-|TRBJ2-3|-
CASSRRAGRTDTQYF
TGTGCCAGCAGCCGGAGGGCGGGGCGCACAGATACGCAGTATTTT
>TRBV3-1|-|TRBJ2-2|-
CASSQGGSFLHTGELFF
TGTGCCAGCAGCCAAGGGGGATCCTTTTTACATACCGGGGAGCTGTTTTTT
>TRBV4-1|-|TRBJ1-5|-
CASSQEVGQPQHF
TGCGCCAGCAGCCAAGAGGTAGGCCAGCCCCAGCATTTT
>TRBV3-1|few|TRBJ2-1|TRBD1
CASSQDWDRERSEQFF
TGTGCCAGCAGCCAAGATTGGGACAGGGAACGGAGTGAGCAGTTCTTC
>TRBV5-6|-|TRBJ1-1|-
CASSRAGVNTEAFF
TGTGCCAGCAGCCGCGCAGGGGTGAACACTGAAGCTTTCTTT
>TRBV5-5|few|TRBJ2-5|TRBD2
CASSFLAGFQETQYF
TGTGCCAGCAGCTTCCTAGCGGGGTTTCAAGAGACCCAGTACTTC
>TRBV14|few|TRBJ1-1|-
CASSPLTPAATEAFF
TGTGCCAGCAGCCCCTTGACGCCAGCGGCCACTGAAGCTTTCTTT
>TRBV5-1|-|TRBJ1-3|-
CASSVSTGGSGNTIYF
TGCGCCAGCAGCGTCTCTACCGGTGGCTCTGGAAACACCATATATTTT
>TRBV5-1|many|TRBJ1-1|-
CASSLAGEGVGTEAFF
TGCGCCAGCAGCTTGGCCGGGGAGGGGGTGGGCACTGAAGCTTTCTTT
>TRBV7-2|few|TRBJ2-7|-
CATEQTGGSYEQYF
TGTGCCACAGAACAGACTGGTGGGTCCTACGAGCAGTACTTC
>TRBV7-3|few|TRBJ2-6|-
CASSLGKFSGANVLTF
TGTGCCAGCAGCTTAGGAAAGTTTTCTGGGGCCAACGTCCTGACTTTC
>TRBV12-5|-|TRBJ1-5|-
CASGLVRKTPGQSEWPQHF
TGTGCTAGTGGTTTGGTGCGAAAAACCCCTGGACAGAGTGAATGGCCCCAGCATTTT
>TRBV11-2|few|TRBJ2-3|-
CASSHFGFSGTQYF
TGTGCCAGCAGCCATTTCGGGTTCAGCGGTACGCAGTATTTT
>TRBV7-9|-|TRBJ2-1|TRBD2
CASSLGNAGTTYNEQFF
TGTGCCAGCAGCTTAGGTAACGCCGGGACTACATACAATGAGCAGTTCTTC
>TRBV6-5|-|TRBJ2-1|TRBD2
CAAGGNEQFF
TGTGCCGCGGGGGGCAATGAGCAGTTCTTC
>TRBV3-1|-|TRBJ2-1|TRBD2
CASSQAGGGSSYNEQFF
TGTGCCAGCAGCCAAGCGGGGGGGGGCTCCTCCTACAATGAGCAGTTCTTC
>TRBV21-1|many|TRBJ2-7|-
CADRGPTEQYF
TGTGCCGACAGGGGCCCAACCGAGCAGTACTTC
>TRBV27|-|TRBJ2-2|TRBD2
CASSSDPSRGGLIGELFF
TGTGCCAGCAGTTCCGACCCGTCCCGGGGGGGTTTGATCGGGGAGCTGTTTTTT
>TRBV3-1|few|TRBJ2-7|-
CASSQESGLTGEQYF
TGTGCCAGCAGCCAAGAGAGCGGTCTGACGGGGGAGCAGTACTTC
>TRBV12-3/TRBV12-4|-|TRBJ2-7|-
CASSPPGSTYEQYF
TGTGCCAGCAGCCCCCCAGGATCTACCTACGAGCAGTACTTC
>TRBV4-2|-|TRBJ2-1|-
CASSQHTRGSYNEQFF
TGTGCCAGCAGCCAGCATACTAGGGGGTCCTACAATGAGCAGTTCTTC
>TRBV5-1|-|TRBJ2-2|-
CASSLEARGNTGELFF
TGCGCCAGCAGCTTGGAGGCCAGGGGGAACACCGGGGAGCTGTTTTTT
>TRBV18|-|TRBJ1-1|TRBD1
CASSPQSATGGGSEAFF
TGTGCCAGCTCACCACAATCCGCGACAGGGGGCGGAAGCGAAGCTTTCTTT
>TRBV12-3/TRBV12-4|-|TRBJ2-5|TRBD1
CASSLGTGSGTQYF
TGTGCCAGCAGTTTAGGGACAGGGTCGGGGACCCAGTACTTC
>TRBV7-9|-|TRBJ1-2|-
CASSLVAGDGYTF
TGTGCCAGCAGCTTAGTGGCAGGTGATGGCTACACCTTC
>TRBV11-1|-|TRBJ2-3|-
CASSSIEGRRGKSTDTQYF
TGTGCCAGCAGCTCGATAGAAGGGAGGAGAGGGAAGAGCACAGATACGCAGTATTTT
>TRBV9|-|TRBJ2-6|TRBD1
CASSVDRGGLSGANVLTF
TGTGCCAGCAGCGTAGACAGGGGCGGACTCTCTGGGGCCAACGTCCTGACTTTC
>TRBV20-1|few|TRBJ2-1|-
CSARASTAPSYNEQFF
TGCAGTGCTAGAGCCTCTACGGCCCCGTCCTACAATGAGCAGTTCTTC
>TRBV20-1|many|TRBJ2-7|TRBD1
CSFQEGTGRLYEQYF
TGCAGTTTCCAAGAAGGGACAGGGAGGCTATACGAGCAGTACTTC
>TRBV15|many|TRBJ1-3|-
CATSREGAAGNTIYF
TGTGCCACCAGCAGAGAGGGGGCCGCTGGAAACACCATATATTTT
>TRBV12-5|few|TRBJ2-3|-
CASGLSGATDTQYF
TGTGCTAGTGGTTTGTCAGGAGCCACAGATACGCAGTATTTT
>TRBV20-1|many|TRBJ2-1|-
CSARGGGNNNEQFF
TGCAGTGCTAGAGGTGGCGGGAACAACAATGAGCAGTTCTTC
>TRBV12-3/TRBV12-4|-|TRBJ2-2|-
CASTLGGGVNTGELFF
TGTGCCAGCACCTTGGGGGGCGGAGTGAACACCGGGGAGCTGTTTTTT
>TRBV30|few|TRBJ2-7|-
CAWSDRTTGIQYF
TGTGCCTGGAGTGATCGGACCACAGGCATACAGTACTTC
>TRBV12-3/TRBV12-4|few|TRBJ1-1|TRBD1
CASSLGTTGRATEAFF
TGTGCCAGCAGTTTAGGTACGACAGGGAGGGCCACTGAAGCTTTCTTT
>TRBV25-1|-|TRBJ1-2|-
CASSPNWFGYGYTF
TGTGCCAGCAGCCCAAATTGGTTTGGCTATGGCTACACCTTC
>TRBV7-8|-|TRBJ2-3|TRBD2
CASSQSWRELTDTQYF
TGCGCCAGCAGCCAAAGCTGGCGGGAGTTGACAGATACGCAGTATTTT
>TRBV4-1|-|TRBJ2-7|-
CASSHRAEGEYEQYF
TGCGCCAGCAGCCACCGTGCGGAGGGGGAATACGAGCAGTACTTC
>TRBV14|many|TRBJ2-1|-
CASSQELSGPYNEQFF
TGTGCCAGCAGCCAAGAACTAAGCGGGCCATACAATGAGCAGTTCTTC
>TRBV12-3/TRBV12-4|few|TRBJ1-4|-
CASMSFRDKLFF
TGTGCCAGCATGTCCTTCAGGGACAAACTGTTTTTT
>TRBV2|-|TRBJ1-1|-
CASTWSRGMVKNTEAFF
TGTGCCAGCACCTGGTCCAGAGGGATGGTGAAGAACACTGAAGCTTTCTTT
>TRBV6-2/TRBV6-3|-|TRBJ2-3|TRBD2
CASNSHRPGLGTRTPTDTQYF
TGTGCCAGCAATAGCCACCGACCGGGACTAGGAACCCGGACCCCCACAGATACGCAGTATTTT
>TRBV20-1|few|TRBJ1-4|-
CSASMKGSNEKLFF
TGCAGTGCTAGTATGAAGGGCTCTAATGAAAAACTGTTTTTT
>TRBV7-3|-|TRBJ2-1|TRBD2
CASSPSGTSGNEQFF
TGTGCCAGCAGCCCATCCGGGACTAGCGGGAATGAGCAGTTCTTC
>TRBV5-1|once|TRBJ2-6|-
CASSLVLDSGANVLTF
TGCGCCAGCAGCTTGGTATTGGACTCCGGGGCCAACGTCCTGACTTTC
>TRBV5-5|-|TRBJ2-5|-
CASSLEGFQETQYF
TGTGCCAGCAGCTTGGAGGGCTTCCAAGAGACCCAGTACTTC
>TRBV5-6|-|TRBJ2-1|-
CASSLVASEQFF
TGTGCCAGCAGCTTGGTGGCCTCCGAGCAGTTCTTC
>TRBV27|few|TRBJ1-2|-
CASSYSSTGLLYGYTF
TGTGCCAGCAGTTATTCGTCTACTGGACTATTGTATGGCTACACCTTC
>TRBV9|-|TRBJ1-1|-
CASSSQVGGGTEAFF
TGTGCCAGCAGCTCGCAAGTAGGGGGGGGCACTGAAGCTTTCTTT
>TRBV6-2/TRBV6-3|-|TRBJ2-5|TRBD2
CASRLSGRGKETQYF
TGTGCCAGCCGTCTTAGCGGGAGGGGTAAAGAGACCCAGTACTTC
>TRBV3-1|-|TRBJ2-3|-
CASSQEGGRQYF
TGTGCCAGCAGCCAAGAGGGCGGACGTCAGTATTTT
>TRBV4-1|few|TRBJ2-3|-
CASSQVLARGADTQYF
TGCGCCAGCAGCCAAGTCCTAGCGAGAGGGGCAGATACGCAGTATTTT
>TRBV15|-|TRBJ2-1|TRBD2
CATSTKDRPGLGAYF
TGTGCCACCAGCACTAAAGATCGACCGGGACTAGGGGCGTACTTC
>TRBV20-1|-|TRBJ2-2|-
CSARERNRAPGELFF
TGCAGTGCTAGAGAAAGGAACAGGGCCCCCGGGGAGCTGTTTTTT